This T cell receptor (beta chain) emerged from a study of vaccination effects on CD4 cells after COVID-19. Measured with immunoSEQ multiplex PCR; TCRdb has only the in-frame clones, and not every one. Of tens of thousands of clones listed, roughly three quarters are singletons. With regard to this clone: The antigen is unknown.

The V gene lost 4 bases and the J gene lost 3 bases, with 7 bases spanning the gap. This CDR3 comprises 12 residues. In germline, CDR1 is SGHRS, CDR2 YFSETQ. After expansion with viral peptide pools in the ViraFEST assay, antigen-specific CD4+ T cells were sequenced. Investigators separated out CD4+ T cells once around 10 days of culture had passed. No vaccinee had earlier SARS-CoV-2 infection, and nucleocapsid antibodies were negative. This chain joins TRBV5-1 and TRBJ2-5; no reliable D call. The receptor was derived from a human donor who received a COVID-19 vaccine. The specimen comprised CD4+ T cells from PBMCs cultured with HCoV-OC43 spike peptides, sampled before COVID-19 vaccination. Subset denoted: HCoV-OC43 spike overlapping peptide pool stimulation. The CDR3 here is CASSRREETQYF. CDR3 nucleotides: TGCGCCAGCAGCAGAAGGGAAGAGACCCAGTACTTC.